A single sample gave rise to the 7 T cell receptor beta chains below, sequenced in a study of shared clonotypes between healthy human individuals. The table came from immunoSEQ multiplex PCR; TCRdb's copy has only in-frame clones and leaves some out. Of under 600,000 clones listed, around 95% are singletons. The sequenced material came from naive CD4+ T cells sorted from blood. Noted subset: CD45RA+ positively selected. Receptors were obtained from a woman under 40 in good health.

V is TRBV5-1 and J is TRBJ2-7; 7 bases are shared with TRBD1. CDR1 is SGHRS and CDR2 is YFSETQ in the germline V gene. The ends lost 1 base at V and 7 bases at J; junction bases unmatched: 8. The CDR3 sequence is 14 residues long. The CDR3 sequence: CASSLIKGAEEQYF. The CDR3 bases are TGCGCCAGCAGCTTGATAAAGGGGGCTGAGGAGCAGTACTTC.

J is TRBJ1-5 and V is TRBV28, with 8 bases fitting TRBD1. J was trimmed by 6 bases and V by 7 bases; bases with no gene match: 5. This CDR3 comprises 13 residues. The germline V gene has CDR1 MDHEN and CDR2 SYDVKM. CDR3 in DNA: TGTGCCAGCATGACAGGGGTCGGTCAGCCCCAGCATTTT. Amino acids: CASMTGVGQPQHF.

The V call is TRBV28, the J call TRBJ1-5, with TRBD1 as a possible D gene (6 bases). Germline V gene data show CDR1 as MDHEN and CDR2 as SYDVKM. V gave up 1 base and J gave up 5 bases, with 9 bases separating them. This CDR3 is built from 14 residues. In DNA, the CDR3 is TGTGCCAGCAGTTTATCCGGGGGCGATCAGCCCCAGCATTTT. Translating gives CASSLSGGDQPQHF.

The count of this clone is one. The chain couples TRBV2 to TRBJ2-1; 7 nucleotides match TRBD1. CDR1 is SNHLY, CDR2 FYNNEI, per germline. V lost 5 bases, J lost 8 bases, and 9 bases stayed unmatched. This CDR3 contains 14 residues. The CDR3 DNA follows: TGTGCCAGCAGTTATGTGACAGGGACCGATGAGCAGTTCTTC. This encodes CASSYVTGTDEQFF. Full variable domain (remainder filled in from reference TRBV2 and TRBJ2-1): EPEVTQTPSHQVTQMGQEVILRCVPISNHLYFYWYRQILGQKVEFLVSFYNNEISEKSEIFDDQFSVERPDGSNFTLKIRSTKLEDSAMYFCASSYVTGTDEQFFGPGTRLTVL.

The chain carries TRBV4-2 and TRBJ2-4; the D gene could be TRBD1 or TRBD2 (6 bases each). Trimming left V 0 bases short and J 1 base short, with 16 bases between. CDR1 is LGHNA and CDR2 is YNFKEQ in the germline V gene. The CDR3 runs 18 residues. The DNA for the CDR3 is TGTGCCAGCAGCCAAGATGAGGGGGGCATCTCGGCCAAAAACATTCAGTACTTC. Translated: CASSQDEGGISAKNIQYF.

This sequence joins TRBV28 and TRBJ2-3, with D hard to call. The CDR3 runs to 15 residues. V lost 7 bases to trimming and J lost 0 bases, with 14 bases between them. Germline CDR1 MDHEN, CDR2 SYDVKM. The CDR3 sequence is CASTLDTPSTDTQYF. CDR3 bases: TGTGCCAGCACCCTTGACACTCCTAGCACAGATACGCAGTATTTT.

This chain connects TRBV6-4 to TRBJ2-7; D is possibly TRBD2 (6 bases). Trimming removed 5 bases at V and 0 bases at J, with 23 bases between. CDR3 length: 18 amino acids. Germline V gene data show CDR1 as MRHNA and CDR2 as SNTAGT. The CDR3 DNA reads as TGTGCCAGCAGTACCCCTAGCAAGCGGGCAGAGTACTCCTACGAGCAGTACTTC. Protein: CASSTPSKRAEYSYEQYF.